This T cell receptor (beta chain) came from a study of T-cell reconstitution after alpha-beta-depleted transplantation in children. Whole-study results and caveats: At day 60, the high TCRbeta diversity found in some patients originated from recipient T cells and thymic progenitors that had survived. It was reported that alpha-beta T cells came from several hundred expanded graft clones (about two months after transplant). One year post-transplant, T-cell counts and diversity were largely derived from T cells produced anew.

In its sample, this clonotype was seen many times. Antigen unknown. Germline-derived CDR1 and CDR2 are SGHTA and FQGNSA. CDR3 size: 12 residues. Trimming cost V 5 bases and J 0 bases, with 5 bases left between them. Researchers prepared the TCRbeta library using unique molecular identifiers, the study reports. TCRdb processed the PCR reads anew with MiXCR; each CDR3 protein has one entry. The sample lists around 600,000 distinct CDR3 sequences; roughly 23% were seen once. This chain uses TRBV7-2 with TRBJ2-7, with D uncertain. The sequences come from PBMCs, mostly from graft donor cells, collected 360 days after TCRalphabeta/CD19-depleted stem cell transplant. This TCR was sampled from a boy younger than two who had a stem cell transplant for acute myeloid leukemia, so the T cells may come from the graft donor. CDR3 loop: CASSRSSYEQYF. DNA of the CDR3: TGTGCCAGCAGCCGGTCCTCCTACGAGCAGTACTTC. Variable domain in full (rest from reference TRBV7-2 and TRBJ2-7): GAGVSQSPSNKVTEKGKDVELRCDPISGHTALYWYRQSLGQGLEFLIYFQGNSAPDKSGLPSDRFSAERTGGSVSTLTIQRTQQEDSAVYLCASSRSSYEQYFGPGTRLTVT.